The next 11 T cell receptor beta chains were all read from a single sample in a study of blood T cell repertoires in COVID-19. TCRdb's copy holds only in-frame clones and misses some; the assay was immunoSEQ multiplex PCR. The sample holds tens of thousands of clones; roughly four fifths are singletons and the top ten take approximately 8.3%. The sequenced sample consisted of peripheral blood. These receptors came from a man in his sixties with acute or convalescent COVID-19.

This rearrangement joins TRBV6-5 to TRBJ1-1; 8 bases are a match to TRBD1. The length of the CDR3 is 13 residues. CDR1 and CDR2 from the germline V gene are MNHEY and SVGAGI. J gave up 4 bases and V 6 bases, and 4 bases lay outside the gene matches. As DNA, the CDR3 is TGTGCCAGCAGCCCCGACAGGGGCACTGAAGCTTTCTTT. Amino acids: CASSPDRGTEAFF.

The chain links TRBV4-1 to TRBJ2-5, with 13 nucleotides matching TRBD2. In germline, CDR1 is MGHRA, CDR2 YSYEKL. V shed 3 bases and J 3 bases; nucleotides not matched to a gene: 13. The CDR3 loop spans 19 amino acids. This chain's CDR3 is CASSQVFLGTSGEEETQYF. CDR3 bases: TGCGCCAGCAGCCAGGTTTTTCTTGGGACTAGCGGGGAGGAAGAGACCCAGTACTTC.

The rearrangement uses TRBV27 and TRBJ1-2, with a tentative D call TRBD1 (6 bases). Germline V CDR1 and CDR2: MNHEY, SMNVEV (reference sequence). The CDR3 covers 17 residues. V shed 5 bases and J shed 0 bases, with 19 bases lying between them. The CDR3 bases are TGTGCCAGCAGTCCCCAATTCCCCGGACAGTCTAACTATGGCTACACCTTC. It codes for CASSPQFPGQSNYGYTF.

The CDR3 nucleotides read TGTGCCAGCAGCAAAAACACGGACAGGGAGAGTCAGCCCCAGCATTTT. Translation gives CASSKNTDRESQPQHF. The V call is TRBV21-1, the J call TRBJ1-5; TRBD1 was called by the table and not checked on the DNA. TRBV21-1 is deemed a pseudogene. This CDR3 is built from 16 residues.

V is TRBV3-1 (or the pseudogene TRBV3-2) and J is TRBJ1-1, with D perhaps matching TRBD1 (5 bases). The CDR3 extends over 13 amino acids. Trimming cost V 3 bases and J 6 bases, with 11 bases left between them. Germline V lookup: CDR1 LGHDT, CDR2 YNNKEL (reference sequence). The CDR3 is CASSQGGDPEAFF. For the CDR3, the DNA is TGTGCCAGCAGCCAGGGGGGGGATCCTGAAGCTTTCTTT.

The rearrangement joins TRBV6-5 to TRBJ2-7, with D tentatively TRBD1 (6 bases). The CDR3 runs 16 residues. Trimming took off 0 bases at V and 0 bases at J, with 12 bases between the two ends. CDR1 is MNHEY, CDR2 SVGAGI, per germline. CDR3 loop: CASSYSGQSSSYEQYF. The CDR3, as DNA: TGTGCCAGCAGTTACTCTGGACAGAGCAGCTCCTACGAGCAGTACTTC.

The chain is built from TRBV12-5 and TRBJ1-5, with TRBD1 identical over 10 bases. The V gene end was trimmed by 5 bases and the J gene end by 2 bases; junction bases not matched to a gene: 12. The CDR3 is 18 amino acids. CDR1 is LGHNT and CDR2 is FRNRAP in the germline V gene. The CDR3 nucleotides read TGTGCTAGTGGTCTAGGGACAGGGGCGGTTTTGGGCAATCAGCCCCAGCATTTT. Translated: CASGLGTGAVLGNQPQHF.

This sequence joins TRBV6-5 and TRBJ1-2; 7 bases are shared with TRBD1. This CDR3 spans 13 amino acids. V shed 4 bases, J shed 5 bases, and the junction held 4 bases outside the gene matches. Germline assignment: CDR1 MNHEY and CDR2 SVGAGI. DNA for the CDR3: TGTGCCAGCAGTTCAACAGGGGATTATGGCTACACCTTC. It codes for CASSSTGDYGYTF.

This clone was detected a few times. V gene TRBV6-5 combines with J gene TRBJ1-2; TRBD1 aligns across 10 bases. The junction had 6 bases not matched to a gene; V was cut back by 5 bases and J by 6 bases. This CDR3 has 14 residues. Germline CDR1 reads MNHEY; CDR2 reads SVGAGI. For the CDR3, the DNA is TGTGCCAGCAGTACCTTGACAGGGGGCCATGGCTACACCTTC. It translates to CASSTLTGGHGYTF.

This clone was seen only once. The gene calls are TRBV5-1 and TRBJ2-3; D uncertain. The germline gives CDR1 SGHRS, CDR2 YFSETQ. There are 14 residues in the CDR3. Trimming removed 4 bases at V and 0 bases at J, with 9 bases between. CDR3 sequence: CASSLYRSTDTQYF. As DNA, the CDR3 is TGCGCCAGCAGCCTCTACCGTAGCACAGATACGCAGTATTTT.

V usage is TRBV19 and J usage is TRBJ2-5; TRBD2 might be the D (6 bases). The germline V gene has CDR1 LNHDA and CDR2 SQIVND (reference sequence). V was shortened by 8 bases and J by 0 bases, with 16 bases between the two germline ends. The CDR3 is made up of 15 amino acids. CDR3 residues: CASGALGTDQETQYF. The CDR3 DNA reads as TGTGCCAGTGGAGCCCTCGGGACTGACCAAGAGACCCAGTACTTC.